Shown below are 26 T cell receptor beta chains from a single sample sequenced in a study of OX40 agonist ivuxolimab in advanced cancers. Sequencing was performed with immunoSEQ multiplex PCR; in TCRdb, only in-frame clones are kept and a portion is missing. In the table there are over 45,000 clones, about 83% of which are singletons. The specimen was CD4+ or CD8+ T cells sorted from blood, collected in a trial of the OX40 agonist ivuxolimab. All receptors derive from an adult with an advanced solid tumor such as melanoma, head and neck, liver or kidney cancer.

The chain couples TRBV6-5 to TRBJ2-5; D tentatively reads TRBD1 or TRBD2 (6 bases each). V lost 2 bases and J lost 2, with 15 bases in between. CDR1 is MNHEY, CDR2 SVGAGI, per germline. The CDR3 spans 16 residues. In nucleotides, the CDR3 is TGTGCCAGCAGTTACGCCGGCGGGACATATCAAGAGACCCAGTACTTC. Amino acids: CASSYAGGTYQETQYF.

The J gene is TRBJ2-2, the V gene TRBV11-2; D gene ambiguous. CDR1 and CDR2 from the germline V gene are SGHAT and FQNNGV. Trimming cost V 2 bases and J 0 bases, with 13 bases left between them. The CDR3 is made up of 17 amino acids. CDR3 DNA: TGTGCCAGCAGCTTAAGATTAGGCCTGACGAACACCGGGGAGCTGTTTTTT. Amino acid sequence: CASSLRLGLTNTGELFF.

The chain has TRBV11-3 and TRBJ1-1, with unresolved D. Germline V gene sequence: CDR1 SGHNT, CDR2 YENEEA. CDR3 length equals 13 residues. With 5 bases removed from V and 4 bases from J, the gap between germline ends came to 11 bases. DNA for the CDR3: TGTGCCAGCAGCAATACACTGGGCACTGAAGCTTTCTTT. Translation gives CASSNTLGTEAFF.

The rearrangement uses TRBV6-5 and TRBJ2-7; TRBD1 matches at 10 bases. The CDR3 extends over 16 amino acids. Trimming cost V 2 bases and J 7 bases; bases outside gene matches: 11. Looked up from germline, CDR1 is MNHEY and CDR2 is SVGAGI. The CDR3 loop reads CASSYETGGAVREQYF. The CDR3 bases are TGTGCCAGCAGTTACGAGACAGGGGGCGCTGTTAGGGAGCAGTACTTC.

V gene TRBV21-1 combines with J gene TRBJ2-2. TRBV21-1 is a known pseudogene. The CDR3 sequence is 12 residues long. CDR3 residues: CASSNIEGELFF. The CDR3 coding sequence is TGTGCCAGCAGCAATATTGAAGGGGAGCTGTTTTTT.

The rearrangement links TRBV7-3 to TRBJ2-7, with D uncertain. The CDR3 contains 15 residues. Looked up from germline, CDR1 is SGHTA and CDR2 is FQGTGA. The V end lost 2 bases, the J end lost 6 bases, and 17 bases lay between the germline ends. CDR3 sequence reads: CASSLEGIIRREQYF. As DNA, the CDR3 is TGTGCCAGCAGCTTAGAAGGTATCATTCGTCGCGAGCAGTACTTC.

The chain employs TRBV5-8 and TRBJ2-5, with a weak D call TRBD2 (6 bases). The ends were cut back, 0 bases at V and 1 base at J, with 10 bases in the middle. CDR3 length: 15 amino acids. The germline V gene has CDR1 SGHTS and CDR2 YDEGEE. The CDR3 coding sequence is TGTGCCAGCAGCTTGGGGTTGGGAGGCCAAGAGACCCAGTACTTC. Translating it yields CASSLGLGGQETQYF.

This chain uses TRBV18 with TRBJ2-2; 10 bases fit TRBD2. Germline CDR1 reads KGHSH; CDR2 reads LQKENI. The CDR3 is 17 residues long. V trimming: 3 bases; J trimming: 4 bases; junction bases outside the gene matches: 8. CDR3 DNA sequence: TGTGCCAGCTCACCTCCGACTAGCGGGCGAGTCACCGGGGAGCTGTTTTTT. Residues: CASSPPTSGRVTGELFF.

The chain joins TRBV6-5 to TRBJ1-6; TRBD1 is a possible D gene (5 bases). Trimming pared 6 bases from V and 5 bases from J, leaving 14 bases between. The CDR3 has 15 amino acids. Germline lookup yields CDR1 MNHEY and CDR2 SVGAGI. The chain's CDR3 is CASSPGDRNNSPLHF. The CDR3 DNA is TGTGCCAGCAGCCCCGGGGACCGAAATAATTCACCCCTCCACTTT.

This chain connects TRBV11-2 to TRBJ2-1; D is unresolved. CDR3 length equals 16 residues. The germline V gene encodes CDR1 SGHAT and CDR2 FQNNGV. Between the trimmed V and J ends, which lost 3 bases and 1 base, there was a span of 13 bases. The CDR3 region has the DNA TGTGCCAGCAGCTTCGCTGTACGGGTGTCCTACAATGAGCAGTTCTTC. Translated, it gives CASSFAVRVSYNEQFF.

The rearrangement links TRBV5-4 to TRBJ2-3; the D is unclear. Trimming cost V 3 bases and J 6 bases, with 14 bases left between them. CDR3 length: 14 amino acids. Germline CDR1 and CDR2: SGHNT and YYREEE (reference sequence). The CDR3 nucleotides are TGTGCCAGCAGCTCCGAGAGGTTTTTGGATACGCAGTATTTT. Translating gives CASSSERFLDTQYF.

V and J are TRBV11-1 and TRBJ2-7; maybe TRBD2 (5 bases). Trimming removed 5 bases from V and 6 bases from J, with 20 bases in between. The CDR3 runs 15 residues. Germline CDR1 and CDR2: SGHAT and FQDESV (reference sequence). This CDR3 reads CASSLLRASLGEQYF. CDR3 coding DNA: TGTGCCAGCAGCCTCCTGCGGGCCAGTCTGGGCGAGCAGTACTTC.

This chain links TRBV29-1 with TRBJ1-2, with D maybe TRBD1 (6 bases). Trimming stripped 8 bases from V and 8 bases from J, with 15 bases between. This CDR3 region has 11 residues. CDR1 and CDR2 (germline): SQVTM, ANQGSEA. The CDR3 DNA reads as TGCAGCACCGGGACATTCGGAGGCTACACCTTC. The encoded protein is CSTGTFGGYTF.

The J gene is TRBJ1-1, the V gene TRBV6-5, with D hard to call. Trimming took off 5 bases at V and 4 bases at J, with 14 bases between the two ends. The CDR3 is made up of 14 amino acids. In germline, CDR1 is MNHEY, CDR2 SVGAGI. As DNA, the CDR3 is TGTGCCAGCAGTCCCCACGGGAAGACCACTGAAGCTTTCTTT. This codes for CASSPHGKTTEAFF.

V usage is TRBV28 and J usage is TRBJ2-7; a weak D match, TRBD1 (6 bases). Per the germline V gene, CDR1 is MDHEN and CDR2 is SYDVKM. The CDR3 sequence is 14 residues long. Trimming removed 7 bases from V and 1 base from J, with 14 bases in between. This CDR3 reads CASKLSQGSYEQYF. CDR3 nucleotides: TGTGCCAGCAAGTTGTCACAGGGATCCTACGAGCAGTACTTC.

The chain carries TRBV5-1 and TRBJ2-7; 8 bases fit TRBD1. CDR1 and CDR2 (germline): SGHRS, YFSETQ. This CDR3 comprises 15 residues. The trim removed 2 bases at V and 5 bases at J, leaving 9 bases unmatched. CDR3 amino acids: CASSFPIQGANEQYF. The CDR3 DNA sequence: TGCGCCAGCAGCTTTCCCATCCAGGGGGCGAACGAGCAGTACTTC.

This clone has only a few counts. This sequence joins TRBV19 and TRBJ1-1; D unresolved. The CDR3 covers 19 residues. V was clipped by 0 bases and J by 3 bases, with 23 bases between them. Germline V gene sequence: CDR1 LNHDA, CDR2 SQIVND (reference sequence). This chain's CDR3 is CASSIEANLEEIYYTEAFF. The CDR3 nucleotides are TGTGCCAGTAGTATAGAGGCCAATCTTGAAGAAATATACTACACTGAAGCTTTCTTT. Full variable domain (rest looked up from reference TRBV19 and TRBJ1-1): DGGITQSPKYLFRKEGQNVTLSCEQNLNHDAMYWYRQDPGQGLRLIYYSQIVNDFQKGDIAEGYSVSREKKESFPLTVTSAQKNPTAFYLCASSIEANLEEIYYTEAFFGQGTRLTVV.

The gene calls are TRBV4-1 and TRBJ1-1; a possible D gene is TRBD1 (6 bases). Deletions cut 1 base from V and 1 base from J, with 10 bases between. This CDR3 is built from 15 residues. Germline V gene data show CDR1 as MGHRA and CDR2 as YSYEKL. CDR3 coding DNA: TGCGCCAGCAGCCAAGGGCGAGGGGGGAACACTGAAGCTTTCTTT. It translates to CASSQGRGGNTEAFF.

This chain joins TRBV27 and TRBJ2-6; either TRBD1 or TRBD2 may fit D (5 bases each). The CDR3 is 16 amino acids. Germline values: CDR1 MNHEY, CDR2 SMNVEV (reference sequence). Trimming pared 5 bases from V and 0 bases from J, leaving 11 bases between. For the CDR3, the DNA is TGTGCCAGCAGTCGGGACCGTAGCTCTGGGGCCAACGTCCTGACTTTC. Translation: CASSRDRSSGANVLTF.

The chain links TRBV7-6 to TRBJ2-3, with 10 bases fitting TRBD2. Germline V CDR1 and CDR2: SGHVS, FNYEAQ. This CDR3 has 17 amino acids. J gave up 3 bases and V 3 bases, and 9 bases lay outside the gene matches. The CDR3 coding sequence is TGTGCCAGCAGCTTTCAAACTAGCGGGATGGGGACAGATACGCAGTATTTT. Translated, it gives CASSFQTSGMGTDTQYF.

The J gene is TRBJ2-7, the V gene TRBV7-9; 9 nucleotides agree with TRBD1. CDR1 and CDR2 from the germline V gene are SEHNR and FQNEAQ (reference sequence). V trimming: 4 bases; J trimming: 7 bases; junction bases outside the gene matches: 5. The length of the CDR3 is 13 residues. The CDR3 loop reads CASSSGTGLEQYF. DNA of the CDR3: TGTGCCAGCAGCTCAGGGACAGGGCTAGAGCAGTACTTC. The complete variable domain, with remaining parts taken from reference TRBV7-9 and TRBJ2-7, reads DTGVSQNPRHKITKRGQNVTFRCDPISEHNRLYWYRQTLGQGPEFLTYFQNEAQLEKSRLLSDRFSAERPKGSFSTLEIQRTEQGDSAMYLCASSSGTGLEQYFGPGTRLTVT.

The chain employs TRBV19 and TRBJ2-1, with D tentatively TRBD2 (6 bases). Between the trimmed V and J ends, which lost 6 bases and 7 bases, there was a span of 25 bases. This CDR3 comprises 17 residues. Germline lookup yields CDR1 LNHDA and CDR2 SQIVND (reference sequence). The CDR3 nucleotides are TGTGCCAGTAGAGGGAGGACTCCGGTGGGAAGAGGGAATGAGCAGTTCTTC. It translates to CASRGRTPVGRGNEQFF.

The J gene is TRBJ2-2, the V gene TRBV10-3; 8 bases fit TRBD1. After removal of 8 bases from V and 8 bases from J, the junction contained 10 bases not matched to a gene. The germline CDR1 and CDR2 sequences are ENHRY and SYGVKD. The CDR3 sequence is 14 residues long. CDR3 region: CAISGQGAAGELFF. In DNA, the CDR3 is TGTGCCATCTCAGGGCAGGGGGCAGCTGGGGAGCTGTTTTTT.

This chain connects TRBV29-1 to TRBJ2-7; TRBD2 agrees at 9 bases. V shed 1 base, J shed 7 bases, and the junction held 8 bases outside the gene matches. The CDR3 is made up of 14 amino acids. Germline V gene sequence: CDR1 SQVTM, CDR2 ANQGSEA. The CDR3 here is CSVEVFRAGGEQYF. In DNA form, the CDR3 reads TGCAGCGTTGAAGTTTTCAGGGCGGGGGGGGAGCAGTACTTC.

The chain carries TRBV28 and TRBJ1-3; 7 positions match TRBD1. The trim removed 6 bases at V and 5 bases at J, leaving 7 bases unmatched. CDR1 MDHEN and CDR2 SYDVKM come from the germline V gene. This CDR3 has 14 amino acids. DNA of the CDR3: TGTGCCAGCAGACAGGGACAGAAAAGAAACACCATATATTTT. The encoded protein is CASRQGQKRNTIYF.

The chain recombines TRBV5-4 with TRBJ1-1, with TRBD1 matching 7 bases. Looked up from germline, CDR1 is SGHNT and CDR2 is YYREEE (reference sequence). CDR3 length: 14 residues. The junction had 8 bases not matched to a gene; V was cut back by 5 bases and J by 4 bases. CDR3 sequence: CASSKDRYGTEAFF. CDR3 DNA: TGTGCCAGCAGTAAGGACAGGTACGGCACTGAAGCTTTCTTT.